Described below is a single T cell receptor beta chain sequence and its context. What it binds is unknown. The data originate from a study of cytomegalovirus exposure and HLA in healthy donors. About the research overall: The same platform was used for the 120 validation repertoires and the approximately 670 first-cohort repertoires, a later analysis reported.

The CDR3 runs to 14 residues. The V and J ends lost 6 bases and 4 bases respectively, with 14 bases between them. Germline V gives CDR1 SGHDT, CDR2 YYEEEE. General study findings and limits: Cytomegalovirus-associated status was assigned to some 180 TCR beta chains.

The method was immunoSEQ multiplex PCR; TCRdb's version includes in-frame clones alone and lacks a portion of them. Among some 330,000 clones listed, more than 80% were seen once. The specimen sequenced was PBMCs. This TCR derives from a woman younger than 35 in good health and CMV-seronegative. The chain links TRBV5-6 to TRBJ2-1, with a tentative D call TRBD2 (5 bases). The CDR3 nucleotides are TGTGCCAGCACTCCCGTAGCGTATTACAATGAGCAGTTCTTC. Translation gives CASTPVAYYNEQFF. Based on the CDR3 plus reference TRBV5-6 and TRBJ2-1, the full variable domain is DAGVTQSPTHLIKTRGQQVTLRCSPKSGHDTVSWYQQALGQGPQFIFQYYEEEERQRGNFPDRFSGHQFPNYSSELNVNALLLGDSALYLCASTPVAYYNEQFFGPGTRLTVL.